The TCR beta chain under discussion was sequenced for a study of tumor-infiltrating lymphocytes in primary liver carcinoma. Study overall: Staged T1-T3 N0M0, the tumors had sizes that ranged from about 4 to 10 cm across.

The researchers obtained blood RNA from unsorted whole blood and also extracted germline DNA. Study outcomes and limitations: Bulk unsorted samples prevented comparison of CD4+ and CD8+ repertoires.

Of note for this clonotype: What it binds is unknown.

Trimming cost V 5 bases and J 5 bases; bases outside gene matches: 11. The CDR3 has 15 amino acids. Germline-derived CDR1 and CDR2 are MDHEN and SYDVKM. TCR beta cDNA came from 400 to 500 ng total RNA, primed with a constant-region primer. A slightly modified ARM-PCR protocol with three nested multiplex PCR rounds produced these TCR beta libraries. Forward primers for TRBV1-TRBV30 and a C-beta reverse primer served the first two PCR rounds, at around 9 cycles each. One entry per CDR3 protein results from TCRdb running MiXCR on the multiplex PCR reads. The sample has around 330,000 distinct CDR3 sequences, roughly two thirds seen once; the top ten hold roughly 10%.

The origin of this receptor is a man in his forties with primary liver carcinoma and hepatitis B virus infection. The sample was peripheral blood. This rearrangement joins TRBV28 to TRBJ2-5, with 7 positions matching TRBD1. The CDR3 loop reads CASSLTGAGSETQYF. The CDR3 nucleotides are TGTGCCAGCAGTCTTACAGGGGCGGGTTCGGAGACCCAGTACTTC.